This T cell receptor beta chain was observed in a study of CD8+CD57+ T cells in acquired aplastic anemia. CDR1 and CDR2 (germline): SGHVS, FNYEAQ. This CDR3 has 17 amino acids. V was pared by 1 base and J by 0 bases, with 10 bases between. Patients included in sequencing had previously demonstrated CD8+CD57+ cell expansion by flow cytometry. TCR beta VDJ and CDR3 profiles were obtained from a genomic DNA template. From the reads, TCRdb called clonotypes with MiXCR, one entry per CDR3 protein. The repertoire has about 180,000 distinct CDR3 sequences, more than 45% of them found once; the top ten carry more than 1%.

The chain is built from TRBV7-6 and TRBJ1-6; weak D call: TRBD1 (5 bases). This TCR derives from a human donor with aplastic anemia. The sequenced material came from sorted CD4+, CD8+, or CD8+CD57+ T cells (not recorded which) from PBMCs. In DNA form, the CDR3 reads TGTGCCAGCAGCTTAGGAGGGGAGAACTCCTATAATTCACCCCTCCACTTT. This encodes CASSLGGENSYNSPLHF.